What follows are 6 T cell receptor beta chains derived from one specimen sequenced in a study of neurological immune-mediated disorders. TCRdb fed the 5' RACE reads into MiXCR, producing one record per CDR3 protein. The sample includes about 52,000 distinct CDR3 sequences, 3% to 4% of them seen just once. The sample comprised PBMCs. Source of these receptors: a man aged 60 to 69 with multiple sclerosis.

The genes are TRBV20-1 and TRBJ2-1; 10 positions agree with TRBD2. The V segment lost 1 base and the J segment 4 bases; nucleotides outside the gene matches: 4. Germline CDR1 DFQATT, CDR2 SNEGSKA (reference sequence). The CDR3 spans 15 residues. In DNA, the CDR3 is TGCAGTGCTAGAGTTCTAGCGGGAGCATACAATGAGCAGTTCTTC. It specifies CSARVLAGAYNEQFF.

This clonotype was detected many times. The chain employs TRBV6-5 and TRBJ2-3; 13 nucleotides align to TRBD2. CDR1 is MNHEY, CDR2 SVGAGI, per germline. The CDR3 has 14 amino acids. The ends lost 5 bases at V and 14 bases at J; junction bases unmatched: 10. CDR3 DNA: TGTGCCAGCAGTACTCCTGGGACTAGCGGGATGAGGTATTTT. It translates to CASSTPGTSGMRYF.

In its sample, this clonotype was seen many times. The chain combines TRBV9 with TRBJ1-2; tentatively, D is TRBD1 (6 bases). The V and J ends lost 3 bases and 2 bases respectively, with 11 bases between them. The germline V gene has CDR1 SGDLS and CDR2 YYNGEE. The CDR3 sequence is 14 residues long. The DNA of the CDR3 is TGTGCCAGCAGCGCAACCGGGACAAACTATGGCTACACCTTC. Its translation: CASSATGTNYGYTF.

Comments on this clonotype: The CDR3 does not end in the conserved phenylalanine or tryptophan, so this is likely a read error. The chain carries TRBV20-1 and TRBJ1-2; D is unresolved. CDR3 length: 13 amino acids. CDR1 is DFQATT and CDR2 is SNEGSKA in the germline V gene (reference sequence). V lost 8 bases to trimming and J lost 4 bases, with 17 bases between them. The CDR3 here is CSSSDWAVYGYTN. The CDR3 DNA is TGCAGTTCATCGGATTGGGCCGTCTATGGCTACACCAAC.

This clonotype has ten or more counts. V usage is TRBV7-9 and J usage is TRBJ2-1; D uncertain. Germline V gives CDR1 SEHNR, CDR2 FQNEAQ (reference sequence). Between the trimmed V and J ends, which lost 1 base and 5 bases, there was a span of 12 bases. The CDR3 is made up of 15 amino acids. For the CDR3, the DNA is TGTGCCAGCAGCTTAGATTTAGGAGCAAACAATGAGCAGTTCTTC. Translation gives CASSLDLGANNEQFF.

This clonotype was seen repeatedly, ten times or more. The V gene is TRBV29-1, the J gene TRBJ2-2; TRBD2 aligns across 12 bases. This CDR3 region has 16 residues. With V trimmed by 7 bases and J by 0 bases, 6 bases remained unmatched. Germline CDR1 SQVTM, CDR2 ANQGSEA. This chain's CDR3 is CSAGTSGPANTGELFF. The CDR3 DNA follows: TGCAGCGCTGGGACTAGCGGGCCCGCGAACACCGGGGAGCTGTTTTTT.